The rows below give T cell receptor beta chains drawn from one sample of a study of T cell responses to AZD1222 COVID-19 vaccine. Some clones are missing from TCRdb's copy, which holds only in-frame ones; the method was immunoSEQ multiplex PCR. The sample consists of just over 150,000 clones, roughly nine tenths of them appearing once. Sequencing was performed on peripheral blood, taken 28 days after the second AZD1222 dose. Receptors were obtained from an adult who received the AZD1222 COVID-19 vaccine. The CDR3 runs from the conserved cysteine through the conserved F or W. Fields, in order: CDR3 protein, CDR3 DNA, D gene, clone size, V gene, J gene. A D gene is named only where the DNA matches it firmly. Expanded clones are given a class, and other clones once, few, many or no size at all.

cdr3_aa: CASSHRDRGLSMNTEAFF; cdr3_nt: TGCGCCAGCAGCCACCGGGACAGGGGGCTATCAATGAACACTGAAGCTTTCTTT; d_call: TRBD1; clone_size: NA; v_call: TRBV5-1; j_call: TRBJ1-1
cdr3_aa: CASRKANSNYGYTF; cdr3_nt: TGTGCCAGCAGAAAAGCAAACTCTAACTATGGCTACACCTTC; d_call: NA; clone_size: NA; v_call: TRBV28; j_call: TRBJ1-2
cdr3_aa: CASSSDTPRGNTEAFF; cdr3_nt: TGTGCCAGCAGTTCGGACACCCCTAGGGGGAACACTGAAGCTTTCTTT; d_call: NA; clone_size: NA; v_call: TRBV28; j_call: TRBJ1-1
cdr3_aa: CASSTPKGNEQYF; cdr3_nt: TGCGCCAGCAGCACCCCCAAGGGGAACGAGCAGTACTTC; d_call: NA; clone_size: NA; v_call: TRBV5-1; j_call: TRBJ2-7
cdr3_aa: CASSTGGNSPLHF; cdr3_nt: TGTGCCAGTAGTACAGGGGGCAATTCACCCCTCCACTTT; d_call: TRBD1; clone_size: NA; v_call: TRBV19; j_call: TRBJ1-6
cdr3_aa: CATAPGGPYNEQFF; cdr3_nt: TGTGCCACAGCTCCGGGGGGACCCTACAATGAGCAGTTCTTC; d_call: TRBD2; clone_size: once; v_call: TRBV24-1; j_call: TRBJ2-1
cdr3_aa: CASSLSEETQYF; cdr3_nt: TGTGCCAGCAGTTTAAGTGAAGAGACCCAGTACTTC; d_call: NA; clone_size: NA; v_call: TRBV12-3/TRBV12-4; j_call: TRBJ2-5
cdr3_aa: CASSQDLQRGISNQPQHF; cdr3_nt: TGCGCCAGCAGCCAAGACCTCCAAAGGGGGATAAGCAATCAGCCCCAGCATTTT; d_call: NA; clone_size: NA; v_call: TRBV4-1; j_call: TRBJ1-5
cdr3_aa: CASSQDLGEPQHF; cdr3_nt: TGTGCCAGCAGCCAAGACCTCGGTGAGCCCCAGCATTTT; d_call: NA; clone_size: few; v_call: TRBV3-1/TRBV3-2; j_call: TRBJ1-5
cdr3_aa: CSASESVAGELFF; cdr3_nt: TGCAGTGCTAGTGAGTCAGTGGCCGGGGAGCTGTTTTTT; d_call: NA; clone_size: NA; v_call: TRBV20-1; j_call: TRBJ2-2
cdr3_aa: CASSSDRARNTEAFF; cdr3_nt: TGTGCCAGCAGCTCGGACAGGGCGAGGAACACTGAAGCTTTCTTT; d_call: TRBD1; clone_size: NA; v_call: TRBV7-6; j_call: TRBJ1-1
cdr3_aa: CASLLWDGPFYGYTF; cdr3_nt: TGTGCCAGCCTTCTGTGGGACGGACCGTTCTATGGCTACACCTTC; d_call: NA; clone_size: NA; v_call: TRBV2; j_call: TRBJ1-2
cdr3_aa: CASRTSGSSYEQYF; cdr3_nt: TGTGCCAGTAGGACTAGCGGGAGCTCCTACGAGCAGTACTTC; d_call: TRBD2; clone_size: NA; v_call: TRBV19; j_call: TRBJ2-7
cdr3_aa: CASSALRDRDIQYF; cdr3_nt: TGTGCCAGCAGCGCCCTCCGGGACCGGGACATTCAGTACTTC; d_call: NA; clone_size: NA; v_call: TRBV9; j_call: TRBJ2-4
cdr3_aa: CASGHGLAGGDEQFF; cdr3_nt: TGTGCTAGTGGTCACGGACTAGCGGGAGGCGATGAGCAGTTCTTC; d_call: TRBD2; clone_size: NA; v_call: TRBV12-5; j_call: TRBJ2-1
cdr3_aa: CASSAAFGTSGRSGDTQYF; cdr3_nt: TGTGCCAGCAGCGCCGCTTTTGGGACTAGCGGGAGGTCGGGGGATACGCAGTATTTT; d_call: TRBD2; clone_size: NA; v_call: TRBV11-2; j_call: TRBJ2-3
cdr3_aa: CASRVNRDGEKLFF; cdr3_nt: TGTGCCAGTAGGGTAAACAGGGACGGCGAAAAACTGTTTTTT; d_call: NA; clone_size: NA; v_call: TRBV19; j_call: TRBJ1-4
cdr3_aa: CASSTGIRTQYF; cdr3_nt: TGTGCCAGCAGCACCGGGATCCGGACCCAGTACTTC; d_call: NA; clone_size: NA; v_call: TRBV7-9; j_call: TRBJ2-5
cdr3_aa: CASSLTGIGAGYTF; cdr3_nt: TGTGCCAGCAGCCTCACAGGGATTGGGGCTGGCTACACCTTC; d_call: NA; clone_size: once; v_call: TRBV3-1/TRBV3-2; j_call: TRBJ1-2
cdr3_aa: CASSRDRRDSPLHF; cdr3_nt: TGTGCCAGCTCACGGGACAGGAGGGATTCACCCCTCCACTTT; d_call: TRBD1; clone_size: NA; v_call: TRBV18; j_call: TRBJ1-6
cdr3_aa: CASSLLARQTYEQYF; cdr3_nt: TGTGCCAGCAGTTTATTGGCGCGGCAGACCTACGAGCAGTACTTC; d_call: NA; clone_size: NA; v_call: TRBV27; j_call: TRBJ2-7
cdr3_aa: CASSLAVNYGYTF; cdr3_nt: TGTGCCAGCAGCTTAGCGGTAAACTATGGCTACACCTTC; d_call: NA; clone_size: NA; v_call: TRBV7-9; j_call: TRBJ1-2
cdr3_aa: CASEDRGNTEAFF; cdr3_nt: TGTGCCAGTGAGGACAGGGGGAACACTGAAGCTTTCTTT; d_call: TRBD1; clone_size: NA; v_call: TRBV12-3/TRBV12-4; j_call: TRBJ1-1
cdr3_aa: CASIGQGIAGANVLTF; cdr3_nt: TGTGCCAGCATAGGACAGGGAATCGCTGGGGCCAACGTCCTGACTTTC; d_call: TRBD1; clone_size: NA; v_call: TRBV27; j_call: TRBJ2-6
cdr3_aa: CASSLKFAGEGAEQYF; cdr3_nt: TGTGCCAGCTCCCTAAAGTTTGCCGGGGAAGGGGCCGAGCAGTACTTC; d_call: NA; clone_size: NA; v_call: TRBV18; j_call: TRBJ2-7
cdr3_aa: CASILLAGGPSREQYF; cdr3_nt: TGTGCCAGCATCTTGCTAGCGGGAGGGCCCTCTCGGGAGCAGTACTTC; d_call: TRBD2; clone_size: NA; v_call: TRBV6-8; j_call: TRBJ2-7
cdr3_aa: CASRWPRVGGGTEAFF; cdr3_nt: TGTGCCAGCAGATGGCCGAGGGTGGGCGGGGGCACTGAAGCTTTCTTT; d_call: NA; clone_size: NA; v_call: TRBV2; j_call: TRBJ1-1
cdr3_aa: CASGAQTIHF; cdr3_nt: TGTGCCAGCGGCGCTCAGACTATCCACTTT; d_call: NA; clone_size: NA; v_call: TRBV28; j_call: TRBJ1-6
cdr3_aa: CASSPRNRDYYGYTF; cdr3_nt: TGTGCCAGCAGCCCCCGGAATCGGGACTACTATGGCTACACCTTC; d_call: NA; clone_size: NA; v_call: TRBV11-2; j_call: TRBJ1-2
cdr3_aa: CASSPGVSGGRNEQFF; cdr3_nt: TGTGCCAGCTCACCAGGAGTCTCGGGGGGGCGAAATGAGCAGTTCTTC; d_call: TRBD2; clone_size: NA; v_call: TRBV18; j_call: TRBJ2-1
cdr3_aa: CASSRDRVVEQYF; cdr3_nt: TGTGCCAGCAGTCGGGACAGGGTGGTCGAGCAGTACTTC; d_call: TRBD1; clone_size: NA; v_call: TRBV2; j_call: TRBJ2-7
cdr3_aa: CASSLGSQETQYF; cdr3_nt: TGCGCCAGCAGCTTGGGTTCTCAAGAGACCCAGTACTTC; d_call: NA; clone_size: NA; v_call: TRBV5-1; j_call: TRBJ2-5
cdr3_aa: CASSLLESYGYTF; cdr3_nt: TGTGCCAGCAGCTTGTTAGAGAGCTATGGCTACACCTTC; d_call: NA; clone_size: NA; v_call: TRBV5-8; j_call: TRBJ1-2
cdr3_aa: CASSLAGVEQFF; cdr3_nt: TGTGCCAGCAGTTTAGCAGGAGTTGAGCAGTTCTTC; d_call: NA; clone_size: NA; v_call: TRBV27; j_call: TRBJ2-1
cdr3_aa: CASALGFGLFF; cdr3_nt: TGTGCCAGCGCCCTCGGCTTTGGGCTGTTTTTT; d_call: NA; clone_size: NA; v_call: TRBV28; j_call: TRBJ1-4
cdr3_aa: CASSQVGGRYEQYF; cdr3_nt: TGCGCCAGCAGCCAAGTCGGCGGGAGATACGAGCAGTACTTC; d_call: TRBD2; clone_size: NA; v_call: TRBV4-1; j_call: TRBJ2-7
cdr3_aa: CASNGLGAMNTEAFF; cdr3_nt: TGTGCCAGCAACGGGTTGGGGGCCATGAACACTGAAGCTTTCTTT; d_call: NA; clone_size: NA; v_call: TRBV18; j_call: TRBJ1-1
cdr3_aa: CASSQVLAGSDTQYF; cdr3_nt: TGTGCCAGCAGCCAAGTGTTAGCGGGGTCAGATACGCAGTATTTT; d_call: TRBD2; clone_size: NA; v_call: TRBV3-1/TRBV3-2; j_call: TRBJ2-3
cdr3_aa: CASSLVPGASYEQYF; cdr3_nt: TGCGCCAGCAGCTTGGTCCCAGGGGCCAGCTACGAGCAGTACTTC; d_call: NA; clone_size: NA; v_call: TRBV5-1; j_call: TRBJ2-7